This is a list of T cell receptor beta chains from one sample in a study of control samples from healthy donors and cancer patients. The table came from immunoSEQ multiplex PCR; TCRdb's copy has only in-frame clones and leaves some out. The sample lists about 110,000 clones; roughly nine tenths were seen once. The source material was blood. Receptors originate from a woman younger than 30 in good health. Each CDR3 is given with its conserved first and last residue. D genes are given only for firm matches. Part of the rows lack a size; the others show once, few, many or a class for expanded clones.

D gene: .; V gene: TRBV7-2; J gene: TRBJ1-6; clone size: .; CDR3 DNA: TGTGCCAGCAGCTTAGCGCTAGGTGTAAGGAATTCACCCCTCCACTTT; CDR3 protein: CASSLALGVRNSPLHF
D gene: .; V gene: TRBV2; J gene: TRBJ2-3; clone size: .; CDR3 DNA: TGTGCCAGCGGGTTGTCGAATACGCAGTATTTT; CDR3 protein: CASGLSNTQYF
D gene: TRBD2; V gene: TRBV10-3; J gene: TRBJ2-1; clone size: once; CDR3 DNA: TGTGCCATCAGTGACTCCGGACTAGCGGGAGTCAATGAGCAGTTCTTC; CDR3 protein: CAISDSGLAGVNEQFF
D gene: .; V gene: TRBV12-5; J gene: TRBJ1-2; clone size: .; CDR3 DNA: TGTGCTAGTGGTTTGGTGCAGCCTACTAACTATGGCTACACCTTC; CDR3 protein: CASGLVQPTNYGYTF
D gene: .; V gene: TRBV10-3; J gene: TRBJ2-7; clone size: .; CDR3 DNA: TGTGCCATCAGTGAGTTGGCTAGCGAGGCCTACGAGCAGTACTTC; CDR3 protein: CAISELASEAYEQYF
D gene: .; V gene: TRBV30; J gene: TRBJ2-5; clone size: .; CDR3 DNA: TGTGCCTTCGGGACACATCAAGAGACCCAGTACTTC; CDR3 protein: CAFGTHQETQYF
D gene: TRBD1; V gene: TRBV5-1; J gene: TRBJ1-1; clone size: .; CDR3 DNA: TGCGCCAGCAGCCCCGGGACAGAGAACACTGAAGCTTTCTTT; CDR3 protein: CASSPGTENTEAFF
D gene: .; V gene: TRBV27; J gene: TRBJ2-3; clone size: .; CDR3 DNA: TGTGCCAGCAGTTCCCTTTGGGAGCGGCGCACAGATACGCAGTATTTT; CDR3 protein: CASSSLWERRTDTQYF
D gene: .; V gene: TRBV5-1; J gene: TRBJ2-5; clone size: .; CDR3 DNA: TGCGCCAGCAGCTTGGGAGGGGCCCCACAAGAGACCCAGTACTTC; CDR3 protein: CASSLGGAPQETQYF
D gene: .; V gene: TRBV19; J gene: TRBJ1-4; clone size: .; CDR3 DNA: TGTGCCTCCCAGAGGGGGACGCAAGCAACTAATGAAAAACTGTTTTTT; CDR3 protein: CASQRGTQATNEKLFF
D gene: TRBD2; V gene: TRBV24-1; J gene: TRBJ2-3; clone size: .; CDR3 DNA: TGTGCCACCAGTGATCCCCTCGATCATACGCGGGGGACTAGCACAGATACGCAGTATTTT; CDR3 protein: CATSDPLDHTRGTSTDTQYF
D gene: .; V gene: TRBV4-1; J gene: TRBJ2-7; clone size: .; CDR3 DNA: TGCGCCAGCAGCCAAGATGGGGGGCAGGTGGGGTACTACGAGCAGTACTTC; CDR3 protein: CASSQDGGQVGYYEQYF
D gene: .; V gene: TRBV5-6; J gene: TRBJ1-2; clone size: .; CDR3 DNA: TGTGCCAGCAGCTTGTATGTTCAAGTTCTGGACTACACCTTC; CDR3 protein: CASSLYVQVLDYTF
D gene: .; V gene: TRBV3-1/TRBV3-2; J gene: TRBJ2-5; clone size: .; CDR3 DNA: TGTGCCAGCAGCCAAGGGTCCAGGGACCAGTACTTC; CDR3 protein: CASSQGSRDQYF
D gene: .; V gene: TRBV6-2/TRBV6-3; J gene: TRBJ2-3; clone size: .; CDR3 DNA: TGTGCCAGCAGCCAATCTAGGAGGATGGGGACAGATACGCAGTATTTT; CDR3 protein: CASSQSRRMGTDTQYF
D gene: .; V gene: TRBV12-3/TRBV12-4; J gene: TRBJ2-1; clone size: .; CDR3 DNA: TGTGCCAGCAGTTCGCTAACACAGCCTGAGCAGTTCTTC; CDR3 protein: CASSSLTQPEQFF
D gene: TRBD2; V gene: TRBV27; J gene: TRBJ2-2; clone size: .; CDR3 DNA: TGTGCCAGCAGAGATAAAGGGCCTAGCGGGAGTCGGGCCGGGGAGCTGTTTTTT; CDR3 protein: CASRDKGPSGSRAGELFF
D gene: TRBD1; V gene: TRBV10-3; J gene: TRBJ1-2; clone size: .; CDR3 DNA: TGTGCCATCAGACCTAGTGATCCGGGACAGGGACATGGCTACACCTTC; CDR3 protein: CAIRPSDPGQGHGYTF
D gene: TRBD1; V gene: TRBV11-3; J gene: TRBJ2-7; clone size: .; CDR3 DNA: TGTGCCAGCACATCGAACCCCCGGGACAGGGGGCACTACGAGCAGTACTTC; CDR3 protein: CASTSNPRDRGHYEQYF
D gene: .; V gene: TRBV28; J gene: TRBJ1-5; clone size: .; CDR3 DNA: TGTGCCAGCAGTCTCTCCGGACAGCCGAGGGGTTATAGCAATCAGCCCCAGCATTTT; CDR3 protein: CASSLSGQPRGYSNQPQHF
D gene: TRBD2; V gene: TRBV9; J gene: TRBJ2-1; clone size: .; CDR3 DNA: TGTGCCAGCAGCGTAGGGACTAGCGGGAGGGCCGACAATGAGCAGTTCTTC; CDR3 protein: CASSVGTSGRADNEQFF
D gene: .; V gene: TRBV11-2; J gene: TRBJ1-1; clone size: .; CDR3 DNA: TGTGCCAGCAGCTTAGACAGGAACACTGAAGCTTTCTTT; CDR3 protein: CASSLDRNTEAFF
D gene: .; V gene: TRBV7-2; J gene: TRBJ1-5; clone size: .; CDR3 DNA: TGTGCCAGCAGCCTTAGGCCTTTCAAGGGTAATAATCAGCCCCAGCATTTT; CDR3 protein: CASSLRPFKGNNQPQHF
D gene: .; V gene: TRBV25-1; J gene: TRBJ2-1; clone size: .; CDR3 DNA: TGTGCCAGCAGTGAATGGGGCTGGGGGCTCCAAGGTAACAATGAGCAGTTCTTC; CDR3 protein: CASSEWGWGLQGNNEQFF
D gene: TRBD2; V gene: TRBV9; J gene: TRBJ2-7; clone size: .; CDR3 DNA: TGTGCCAGCAGCGTAGGACTAGCAGCGACCTACGAGCAGTACTTC; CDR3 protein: CASSVGLAATYEQYF
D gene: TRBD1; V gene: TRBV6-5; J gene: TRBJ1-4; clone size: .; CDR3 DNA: TGTGCCAGCAGCTTATCCGGGACAGGGTACGAAAAACTGTTTTTT; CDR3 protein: CASSLSGTGYEKLFF
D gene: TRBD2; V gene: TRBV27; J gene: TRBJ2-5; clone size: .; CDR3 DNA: TGTGCCAGCCCCCGGGGGGGGCGCCGGGAGACCCAGTACTTC; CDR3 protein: CASPRGGRRETQYF
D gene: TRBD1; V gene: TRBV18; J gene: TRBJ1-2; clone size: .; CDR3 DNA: TGTGCCAGCTCACTAGTGCCCGGGACAGGGGGCGGCGACTATGGCTACACCTTC; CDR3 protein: CASSLVPGTGGGDYGYTF
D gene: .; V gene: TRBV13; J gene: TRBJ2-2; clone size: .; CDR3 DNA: TGTGCCAGCAGCCCAACGGTAGAGGGGTTAGGCACCGGGGAGCTGTTTTTT; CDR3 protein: CASSPTVEGLGTGELFF
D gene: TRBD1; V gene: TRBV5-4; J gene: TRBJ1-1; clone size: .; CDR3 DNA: TGTGCCAGCACCACCAACAGGGGTGAAGCTTTCTTT; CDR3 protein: CASTTNRGEAFF
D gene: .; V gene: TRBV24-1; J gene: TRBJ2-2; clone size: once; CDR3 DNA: TGTGCCACCAGTGATTTCCAAGAGAGCGGGGAGCTGTTTTTT; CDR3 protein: CATSDFQESGELFF
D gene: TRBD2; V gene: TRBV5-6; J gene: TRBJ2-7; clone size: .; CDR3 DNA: TGTGCCAGCAGCTTTTGGGCGGGAGGAGTATACGAGCAGTACTTC; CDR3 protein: CASSFWAGGVYEQYF
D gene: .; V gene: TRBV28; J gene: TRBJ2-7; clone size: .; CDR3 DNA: TGTGCCAGCAGCCCCCCGCTTAGGAGGCCCTCCTACGAGCAGTACTTC; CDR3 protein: CASSPPLRRPSYEQYF
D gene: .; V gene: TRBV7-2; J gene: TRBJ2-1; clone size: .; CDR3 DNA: TGTGCCAGCAGCCCAATCCCCCCCGGGGCCTTCAATGAGCAGTTCTTC; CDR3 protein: CASSPIPPGAFNEQFF
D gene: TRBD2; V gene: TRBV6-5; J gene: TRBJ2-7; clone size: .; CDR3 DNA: TGTGCCAGCAGTCCCGGGGGGAGCTACGAGCAGTACTTC; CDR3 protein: CASSPGGSYEQYF
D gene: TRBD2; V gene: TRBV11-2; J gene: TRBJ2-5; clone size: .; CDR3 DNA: TGTGCCAGCAGCTTAGTAATCGGGCTAGCGGGAGAAGAGACCCAGTACTTC; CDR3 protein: CASSLVIGLAGEETQYF
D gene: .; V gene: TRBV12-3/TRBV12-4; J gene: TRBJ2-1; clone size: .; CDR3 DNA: TGTGCCAGCAAGGCAACGCTTTCGGATGAGCAGTTCTTC; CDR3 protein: CASKATLSDEQFF
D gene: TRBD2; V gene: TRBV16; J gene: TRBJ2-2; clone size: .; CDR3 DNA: TGTGCCAGCAGCCAATCGGTGATAGCGGGAGGGCTCTTCCTGGGCCGGGAGCCTCACCGGGAGCTGTTTTTT; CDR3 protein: CASSQSVIAGGLFLGREPHRELFF
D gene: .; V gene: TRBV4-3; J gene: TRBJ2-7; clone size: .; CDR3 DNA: TGCGCCAGCAGCCAAGGTAGCACCCCCGGTTCGTACGAGCAGTACTTC; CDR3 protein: CASSQGSTPGSYEQYF
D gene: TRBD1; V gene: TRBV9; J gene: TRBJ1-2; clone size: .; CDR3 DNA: TGTGCCAGCAGGGGACAGGGGACCTATGGCTACACCTTC; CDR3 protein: CASRGQGTYGYTF
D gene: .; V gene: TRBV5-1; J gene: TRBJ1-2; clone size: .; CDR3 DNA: TGCGCCAGCAGCTTGGCCGGCCAATTGCATGGCTACACCTTC; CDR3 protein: CASSLAGQLHGYTF
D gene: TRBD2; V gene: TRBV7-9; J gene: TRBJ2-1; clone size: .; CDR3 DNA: TGTGCCAGCAGTTATATAGCGGGGGGTGGCAATGAGCGGTTCTTC; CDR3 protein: CASSYIAGGGNERFF
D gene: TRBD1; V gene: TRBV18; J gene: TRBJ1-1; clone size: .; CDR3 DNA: TGTGCCAGCTCACAGAACTCCGGGACAGGGAGCACTGAAGCTTTCTTT; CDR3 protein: CASSQNSGTGSTEAFF